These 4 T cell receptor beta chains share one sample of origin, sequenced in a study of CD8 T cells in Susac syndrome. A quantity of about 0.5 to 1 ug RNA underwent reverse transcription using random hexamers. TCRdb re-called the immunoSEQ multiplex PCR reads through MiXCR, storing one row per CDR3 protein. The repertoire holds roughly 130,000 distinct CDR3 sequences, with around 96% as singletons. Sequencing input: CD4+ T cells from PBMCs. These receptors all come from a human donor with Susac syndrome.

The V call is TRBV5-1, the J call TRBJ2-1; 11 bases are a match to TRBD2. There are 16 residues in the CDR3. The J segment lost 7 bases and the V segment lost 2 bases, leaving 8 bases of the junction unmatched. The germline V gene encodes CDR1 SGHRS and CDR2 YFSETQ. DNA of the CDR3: TGCGCCAGCAGCTTACTTAGCGGGAGGGCGCAAAATGAGCAGTTCTTC. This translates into CASSLLSGRAQNEQFF. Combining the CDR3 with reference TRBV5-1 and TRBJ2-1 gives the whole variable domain KAGVTQTPRYLIKTRGQQVTLSCSPISGHRSVSWYQQTPGQGLQFLFEYFSETQRNKGNFPGRFSGRQFSNSRSEMNVSTLELGDSALYLCASSLLSGRAQNEQFFGPGTRLTVL.

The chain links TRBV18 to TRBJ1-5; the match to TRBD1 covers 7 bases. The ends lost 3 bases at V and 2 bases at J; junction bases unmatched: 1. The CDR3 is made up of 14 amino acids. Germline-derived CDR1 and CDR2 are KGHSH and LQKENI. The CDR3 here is CASSPGTGNQPQHF. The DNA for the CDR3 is TGTGCCAGCTCACCGGGGACAGGCAATCAGCCCCAGCATTTT.

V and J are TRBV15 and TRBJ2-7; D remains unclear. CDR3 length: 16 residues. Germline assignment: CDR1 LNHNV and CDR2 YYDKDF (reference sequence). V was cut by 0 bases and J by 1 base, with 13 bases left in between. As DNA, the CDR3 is TGTGCCACCAGCAGAGATGCGGCAGCCGGATCCTACGAGCAGTACTTC. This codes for CATSRDAAAGSYEQYF.

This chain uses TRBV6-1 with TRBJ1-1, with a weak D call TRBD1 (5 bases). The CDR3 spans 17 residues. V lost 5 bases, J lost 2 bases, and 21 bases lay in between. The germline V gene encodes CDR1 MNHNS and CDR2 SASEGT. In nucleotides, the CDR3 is TGTGCCAGCAGTAGAATACTTGCCGGGACGGGAAACACTGAAGCTTTCTTT. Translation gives CASSRILAGTGNTEAFF.